Reported below is one T cell receptor beta chain. CDR3 length equals 18 residues. From germline, CDR1 is LGHNA and CDR2 YNFKEQ. The trim removed 1 base at V and 6 bases at J, leaving 10 bases unmatched. The sample belongs to a study of T cell responses to AZD1222 COVID-19 vaccine. Profiling relied on immunoSEQ multiplex PCR, and the TCRdb table lists in-frame clones only, not all of them. This table has 140,000 to 150,000 clones, about 90% appearing once. The source is an adult in good health. The material was peripheral blood, obtained on day 0 of MenACWY control vaccination. The rearrangement joins TRBV4-2 to TRBJ2-2; 11 bases fit TRBD1. In DNA form, the CDR3 reads TGTGCCAGCAGCCAAGCCCTTTTGAGGACAGGGGGCTCCGGGGAGCTGTTTTTT. As protein: CASSQALLRTGGSGELFF.